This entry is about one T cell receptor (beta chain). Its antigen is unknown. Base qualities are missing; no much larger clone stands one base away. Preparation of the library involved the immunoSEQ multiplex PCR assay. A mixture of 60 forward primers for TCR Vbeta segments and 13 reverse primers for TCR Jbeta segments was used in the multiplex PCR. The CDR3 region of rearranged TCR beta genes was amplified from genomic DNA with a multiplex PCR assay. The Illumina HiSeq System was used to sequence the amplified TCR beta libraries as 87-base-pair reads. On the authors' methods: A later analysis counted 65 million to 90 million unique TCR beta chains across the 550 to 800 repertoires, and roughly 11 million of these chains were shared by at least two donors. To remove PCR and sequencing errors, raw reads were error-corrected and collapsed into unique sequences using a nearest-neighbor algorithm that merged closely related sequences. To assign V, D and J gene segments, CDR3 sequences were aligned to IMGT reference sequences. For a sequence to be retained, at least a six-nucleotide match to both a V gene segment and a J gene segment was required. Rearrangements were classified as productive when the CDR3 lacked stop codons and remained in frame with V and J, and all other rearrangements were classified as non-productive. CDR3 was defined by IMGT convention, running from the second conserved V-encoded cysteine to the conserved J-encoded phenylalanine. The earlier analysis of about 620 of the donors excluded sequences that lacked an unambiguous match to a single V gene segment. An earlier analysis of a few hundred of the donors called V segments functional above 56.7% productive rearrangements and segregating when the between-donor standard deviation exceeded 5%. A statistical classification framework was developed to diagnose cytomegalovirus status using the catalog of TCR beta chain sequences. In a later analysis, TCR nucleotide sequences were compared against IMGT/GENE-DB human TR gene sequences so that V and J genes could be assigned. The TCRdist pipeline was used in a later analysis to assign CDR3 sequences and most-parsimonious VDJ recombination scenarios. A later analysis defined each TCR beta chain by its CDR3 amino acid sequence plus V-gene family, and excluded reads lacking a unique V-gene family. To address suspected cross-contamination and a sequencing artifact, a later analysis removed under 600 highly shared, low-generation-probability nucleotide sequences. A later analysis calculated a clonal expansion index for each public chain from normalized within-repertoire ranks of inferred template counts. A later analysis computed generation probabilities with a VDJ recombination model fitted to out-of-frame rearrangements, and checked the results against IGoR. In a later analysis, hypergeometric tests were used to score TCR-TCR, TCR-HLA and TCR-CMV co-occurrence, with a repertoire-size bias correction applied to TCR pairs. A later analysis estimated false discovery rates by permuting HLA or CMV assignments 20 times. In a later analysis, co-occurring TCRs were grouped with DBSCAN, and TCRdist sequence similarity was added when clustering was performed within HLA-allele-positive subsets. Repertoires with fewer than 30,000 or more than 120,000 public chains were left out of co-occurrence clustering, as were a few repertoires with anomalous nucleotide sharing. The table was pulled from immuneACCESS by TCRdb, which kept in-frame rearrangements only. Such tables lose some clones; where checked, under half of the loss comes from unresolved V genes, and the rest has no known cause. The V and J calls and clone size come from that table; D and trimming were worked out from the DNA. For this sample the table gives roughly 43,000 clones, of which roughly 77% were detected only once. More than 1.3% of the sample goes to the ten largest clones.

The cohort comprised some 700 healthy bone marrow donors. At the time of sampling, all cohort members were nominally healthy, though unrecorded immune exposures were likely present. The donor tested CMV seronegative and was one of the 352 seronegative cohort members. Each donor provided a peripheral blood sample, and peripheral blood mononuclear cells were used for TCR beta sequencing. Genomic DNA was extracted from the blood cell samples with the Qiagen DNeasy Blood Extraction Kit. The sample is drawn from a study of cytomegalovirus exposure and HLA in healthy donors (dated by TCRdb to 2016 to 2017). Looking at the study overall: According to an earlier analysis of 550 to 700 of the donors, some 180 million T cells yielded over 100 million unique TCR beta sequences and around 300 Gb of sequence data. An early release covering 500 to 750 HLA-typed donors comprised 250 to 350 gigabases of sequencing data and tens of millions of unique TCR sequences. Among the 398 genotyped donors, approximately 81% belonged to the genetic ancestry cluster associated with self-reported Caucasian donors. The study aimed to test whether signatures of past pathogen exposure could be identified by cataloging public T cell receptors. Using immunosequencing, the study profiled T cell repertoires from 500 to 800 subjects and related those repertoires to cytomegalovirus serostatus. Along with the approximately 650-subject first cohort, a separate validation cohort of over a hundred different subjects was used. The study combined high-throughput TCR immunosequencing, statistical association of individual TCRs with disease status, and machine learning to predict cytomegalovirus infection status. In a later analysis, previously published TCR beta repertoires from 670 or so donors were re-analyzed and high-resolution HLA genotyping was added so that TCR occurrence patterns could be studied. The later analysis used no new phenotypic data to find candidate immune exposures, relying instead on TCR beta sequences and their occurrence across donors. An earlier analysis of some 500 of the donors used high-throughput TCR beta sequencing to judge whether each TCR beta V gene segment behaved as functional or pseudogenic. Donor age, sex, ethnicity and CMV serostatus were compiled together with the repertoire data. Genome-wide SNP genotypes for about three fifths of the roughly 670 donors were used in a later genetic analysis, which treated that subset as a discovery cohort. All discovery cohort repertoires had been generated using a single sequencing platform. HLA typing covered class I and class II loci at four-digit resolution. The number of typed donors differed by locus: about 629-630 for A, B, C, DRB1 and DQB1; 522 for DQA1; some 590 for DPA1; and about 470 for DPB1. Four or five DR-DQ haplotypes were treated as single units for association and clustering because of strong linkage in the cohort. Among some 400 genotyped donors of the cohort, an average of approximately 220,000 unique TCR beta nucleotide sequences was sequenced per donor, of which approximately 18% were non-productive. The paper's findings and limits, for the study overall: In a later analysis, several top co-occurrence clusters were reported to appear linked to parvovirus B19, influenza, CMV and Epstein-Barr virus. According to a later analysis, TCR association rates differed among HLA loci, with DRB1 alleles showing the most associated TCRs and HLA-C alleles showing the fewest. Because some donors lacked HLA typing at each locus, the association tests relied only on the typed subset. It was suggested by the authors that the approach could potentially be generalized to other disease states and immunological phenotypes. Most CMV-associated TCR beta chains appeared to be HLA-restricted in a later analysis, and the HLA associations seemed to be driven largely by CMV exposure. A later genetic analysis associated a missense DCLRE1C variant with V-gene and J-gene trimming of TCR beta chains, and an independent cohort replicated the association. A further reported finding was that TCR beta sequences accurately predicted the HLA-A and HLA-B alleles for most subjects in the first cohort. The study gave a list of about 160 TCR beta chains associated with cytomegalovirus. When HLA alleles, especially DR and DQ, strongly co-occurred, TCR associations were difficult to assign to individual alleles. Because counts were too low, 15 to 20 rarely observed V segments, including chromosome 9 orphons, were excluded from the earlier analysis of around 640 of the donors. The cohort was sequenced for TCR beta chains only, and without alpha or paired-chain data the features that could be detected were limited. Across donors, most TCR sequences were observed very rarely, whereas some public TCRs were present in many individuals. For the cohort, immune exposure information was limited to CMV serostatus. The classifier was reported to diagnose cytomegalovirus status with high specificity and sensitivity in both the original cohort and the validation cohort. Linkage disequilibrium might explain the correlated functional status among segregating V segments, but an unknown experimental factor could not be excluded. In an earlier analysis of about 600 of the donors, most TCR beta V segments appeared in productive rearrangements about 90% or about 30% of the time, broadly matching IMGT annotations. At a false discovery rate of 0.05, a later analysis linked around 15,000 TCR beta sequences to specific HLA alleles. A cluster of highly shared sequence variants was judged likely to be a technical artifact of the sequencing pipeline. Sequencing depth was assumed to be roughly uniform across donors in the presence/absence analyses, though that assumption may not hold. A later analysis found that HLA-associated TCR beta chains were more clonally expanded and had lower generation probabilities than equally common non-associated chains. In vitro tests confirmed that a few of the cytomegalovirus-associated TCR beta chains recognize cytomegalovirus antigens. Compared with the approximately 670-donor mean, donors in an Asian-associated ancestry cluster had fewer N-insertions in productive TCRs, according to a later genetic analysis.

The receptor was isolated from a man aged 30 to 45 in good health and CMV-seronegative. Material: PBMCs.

The CDR3 protein: CASSGTAFSGANVLTF. The DNA is TGTGCCAGCAGCGGGACAGCCTTCTCTGGGGCCAACGTCCTGACTTTC. The chain uses TRBV9 and TRBJ2-6; perhaps TRBD1 is the D gene, with 6 bases matching. The CDR3 runs 16 amino acids, cysteine and phenylalanine included. The DNA shown is the 48-base CDR3, in frame from base 1. The junction shows trimming of 3 bases on V and 0 bases on J, plus 10 bases between the germline ends. Based on the germline V gene, the CDR1 and CDR2 sequences are SGDLS and YYNGEE.